The 21 T cell receptor beta chains presented below share a single source sample, sequenced in a study of CD8+CD57+ T cells in acquired aplastic anemia. Researchers used genomic DNA as the template to profile TCR beta VDJ and CDR3. TCRdb called the reads again in MiXCR, with one record for every CDR3 protein. There are 300,000 or so distinct CDR3 sequences in the sample; roughly half occur only once, and 8% lies in the top ten. The sample was sorted CD4+, CD8+, or CD8+CD57+ T cells (not recorded which) from PBMCs. Receptor source: a human donor with severe aplastic anemia or a healthy control (not recorded which).

The chain recombines TRBV4-3 with TRBJ1-4; no firm D call. The ends were cut back, 4 bases at V and 7 bases at J, with 16 bases in the middle. Germline lookup yields CDR1 LGHNA and CDR2 YSLEER. CDR3 length: 15 amino acids. CDR3 DNA sequence: TGCGCCAGCAGCCCCGCTCCCGCCTCCTTTGAAAAACTGTTTTTT. As protein: CASSPAPASFEKLFF.

This clonotype has just one count. V gene TRBV29-1 combines with J gene TRBJ1-2; the D is unclear. The CDR3 totals 15 residues. The germline V and J ends were trimmed by 0 bases and 4 bases, with 15 bases remaining between them. Germline V gives CDR1 SQVTM, CDR2 ANQGSEA. CDR3 in amino acids: CSVEELQSTGYGYTF. DNA of the CDR3: TGCAGCGTTGAAGAGCTCCAGTCCACGGGCTATGGCTACACCTTC.

This clonotype was found many times. CDR3 loop: CASSIGSTNEKLFF. DNA for the CDR3: TGTGCCAGTAGTATCGGTTCAACTAATGAAAAACTGTTTTTT. The V gene is TRBV19, the J gene TRBJ1-4, with D hard to call. V was pared by 3 bases and J by 0 bases, with 5 bases between. The CDR3 sequence is 14 residues long. The germline gives CDR1 LNHDA, CDR2 SQIVND (reference sequence).

To note about this clonotype: Likely a read error: the CDR3 ends without its conserved phenylalanine or tryptophan. The DNA is omitted, as the CDR3 cannot be located on it reliably, and the CDR3 follows TCRdb's listing. This rearrangement joins TRBV20-1 to TRBJ2-5; the D call of TRBD2 is as the table states it, not checked on the DNA. Germline CDR1 is DFQATT and CDR2 is SNEGSKA (reference sequence). A total of 8 residues make up the CDR3, ends included. CDR3 amino acids: CSARPSTS.

The V gene is TRBV7-2, the J gene TRBJ1-1; TRBD1 aligns across 8 bases. CDR1 is SGHTA, CDR2 FQGNSA, per germline. The CDR3 totals 14 residues. With 5 bases clipped from V and 5 bases from J, the junction kept 7 bases outside the gene matches. The CDR3 spells CASSPSTGETEAFF. Written as DNA, the CDR3 is TGTGCCAGCAGCCCCTCGACAGGGGAAACTGAAGCTTTCTTT. The full variable domain, completed using reference TRBV7-2 and TRBJ1-1, is GAGVSQSPSNKVTEKGKDVELRCDPISGHTALYWYRQSLGQGLEFLIYFQGNSAPDKSGLPSDRFSAERTGGSVSTLTIQRTQQEDSAVYLCASSPSTGETEAFFGQGTRLTVV.

The chain links TRBV7-9 to TRBJ2-1; possibly TRBD1 for D (7 bases). The V gene lost 5 bases and the J gene lost 5 bases, with 19 bases spanning the gap. The germline gives CDR1 SEHNR, CDR2 FQNEAQ (reference sequence). The CDR3 length is 16 residues. The DNA of the CDR3 is TGTGCCAGCAGCCAAGATGAGGGGGCGGGAAACAATGAGCAGTTCTTC. It translates to CASSQDEGAGNNEQFF.

This clonotype was seen only a few times. V usage is TRBV7-9 and J usage is TRBJ2-1, with a weak D call TRBD1 (5 bases). Looked up from germline, CDR1 is SEHNR and CDR2 is FQNEAQ (reference sequence). This CDR3 is built from 13 residues. V was shortened by 5 bases and J by 9 bases, with 14 bases between the two germline ends. DNA for the CDR3: TGTGCCAGCAGCCTAATAGTAGGGGCTGAGCAGTTCTTC. Amino acid sequence: CASSLIVGAEQFF.

This clonotype occurred many times. The chain recombines TRBV24-1 with TRBJ2-2; 9 positions match TRBD1. This CDR3 has 16 amino acids. Germline V gene data show CDR1 as KGHDR and CDR2 as SFDVKD. V gave up 3 bases and J gave up 4 bases; unmatched junction bases: 5. CDR3 coding DNA: TGTGCCACCAGTGATCCGGGACAGGGAATCACCGGGGAGCTGTTTTTT. It codes for CATSDPGQGITGELFF.

The chain couples TRBV24-1 to TRBJ1-2; D not resolved. Germline V gene data show CDR1 as KGHDR and CDR2 as SFDVKD. The CDR3 loop spans 12 amino acids. V lost 7 bases and J lost 0, with 5 bases in between. DNA for the CDR3: TGTGCCACCAGAGGAGCTAACTATGGCTACACCTTC. Translating gives CATRGANYGYTF.

This clonotype was counted only a few times. The chain uses TRBV10-1 and TRBJ2-7; TRBD1 matches at 9 bases. CDR3 length: 14 amino acids. Trimming took 7 bases from V and 10 from J; bases not matched to a gene: 14. In germline, CDR1 is WNHNN, CDR2 SYGVQD (reference sequence). CDR3 bases: TGCGCCAGCAACGGACAGGGGCGGGGGATCGATCAGTACTTC. Encoded protein: CASNGQGRGIDQYF.

This rearrangement joins TRBV2 to TRBJ2-7; 10 nucleotides align to TRBD1. V lost 8 bases and J lost 3; bases outside the gene matches: 10. The CDR3 sequence is 15 residues long. The germline gives CDR1 SNHLY, CDR2 FYNNEI. The CDR3 here is CASGTTTGGDYEQYF. In DNA, the CDR3 is TGTGCCAGCGGCACCACGACAGGGGGCGACTACGAGCAGTACTTC.

Ten or more counts support this clonotype. The CDR3 DNA is TGTGCCAGCAGCTTGGAATTCGCTTCACCCCTCCACTTT. It codes for CASSLEFASPLHF. This chain uses TRBV5-8 with TRBJ1-6; D is unclear. The CDR3 runs 13 residues. CDR1 is SGHTS, CDR2 YDEGEE, per germline. Trimming pared 0 bases from V and 9 bases from J, leaving 7 bases between.

The chain recombines TRBV7-6 with TRBJ2-7, with D possibly TRBD2 on 7 matching bases. Trimming stripped 1 base from V and 3 bases from J, with 13 bases between. The germline gives CDR1 SGHVS, CDR2 FNYEAQ. The CDR3 loop spans 15 amino acids. The CDR3 region is CASSLGAGAHYEQYF. CDR3 nucleotides: TGTGCCAGCAGCTTAGGGGCGGGGGCTCACTACGAGCAGTACTTC.

This clonotype was seen a few times. This chain links TRBV9 with TRBJ2-1; 11 nucleotides line up with TRBD2. The V and J ends lost 2 bases and 8 bases, in that order; junction bases with no gene match: 6. The germline V gene has CDR1 SGDLS and CDR2 YYNGEE. The CDR3 is 15 amino acids. Here the CDR3 reads CASSVTSGSLDEQFF. The CDR3 coding sequence is TGTGCCAGCAGCGTTACTAGCGGGAGTTTGGATGAGCAGTTCTTC.

The CDR3 DNA sequence: TGCAGTGCTAGTAGGGGGGCCCAGCCCCAGCATTTT. It translates to CSASRGAQPQHF. The chain recombines TRBV20-1 with TRBJ1-5, with D perhaps TRBD1 (6 bases). CDR3 length equals 12 residues. In germline, CDR1 is DFQATT, CDR2 SNEGSKA (reference sequence). V was shortened by 3 bases and J by 7 bases, with 10 bases between the two germline ends.

Comments on this clonotype: At one end, the junction sequence differs from germline, possibly due to a read error. The V call is TRBV5-1, the J call TRBJ1-1, with 11 bases lining up with TRBD1. The CDR3 sequence is 14 residues long. Germline V lookup: CDR1 SGHRS, CDR2 YFSETQ. This chain's CDR3 is CASSSGQGGTEAFF. CDR3 sequence (DNA): TGTGCCAGCAGCTCGGGACAGGGGGGAACTGAAGCTTTCTTT.

About this clonotype itself: Here the CDR3 omits its conserved ending phenylalanine or tryptophan, so a read error is the likely source. The limits of the CDR3 on the DNA are not certain, so only TCRdb's listed CDR3 is given. This chain uses TRBV27 with TRBJ2-3; the D call TRBD1 from the table was never checked on the DNA. CDR1 is MNHEY and CDR2 is SMNVEV in the germline V gene (reference sequence). With termini counted, the CDR3 has 13 amino acids. The chain's CDR3 is CASSQGRLRDGNY.

J is TRBJ2-1 and V is TRBV7-2; 12 bases are shared with TRBD2. The germline gives CDR1 SGHTA, CDR2 FQGNSA. This CDR3 has 18 residues. After removal of 5 bases from V and 0 bases from J, the junction contained 8 bases not matched to a gene. The CDR3 region has the DNA TGTGCCAGCAGCCCGACTAGGACTAGCGGGGTCTCCTACAATGAGCAGTTCTTC. It specifies CASSPTRTSGVSYNEQFF.

The genes are TRBV5-1 and TRBJ1-2, with 8 bases fitting TRBD1. The junction had 5 bases not matched to a gene; V was cut back by 4 bases and J by 6 bases. This CDR3 region has 13 residues. CDR1 and CDR2 (germline): SGHRS, YFSETQ. The CDR3 region has the DNA TGCGCCAGCAGCGTGCGGACAGGGAATGGCTACACCTTC. The encoded protein is CASSVRTGNGYTF.

The chain recombines TRBV5-1 with TRBJ2-7; D unclear. Trimming stripped 2 bases from V and 0 bases from J, with 9 bases between. Germline V CDR1 and CDR2: SGHRS, YFSETQ. This CDR3 comprises 14 residues. CDR3 in amino acids: CASSFQPPSYEQYF. The CDR3 region has the DNA TGCGCCAGCAGCTTCCAGCCCCCCTCCTACGAGCAGTACTTC.

This clonotype has only a few counts. This chain uses TRBV7-9 with TRBJ2-1; 10 bases align to TRBD2. The V and J ends lost 3 bases and 6 bases, in that order; junction bases with no gene match: 5. Germline loops: CDR1 SEHNR, CDR2 FQNEAQ (reference sequence). The CDR3 is made up of 15 amino acids. The CDR3 loop reads CASSLSGGAGNEQFF. CDR3 DNA: TGTGCCAGCAGCTTGAGCGGGGGGGCCGGCAATGAGCAGTTCTTC.